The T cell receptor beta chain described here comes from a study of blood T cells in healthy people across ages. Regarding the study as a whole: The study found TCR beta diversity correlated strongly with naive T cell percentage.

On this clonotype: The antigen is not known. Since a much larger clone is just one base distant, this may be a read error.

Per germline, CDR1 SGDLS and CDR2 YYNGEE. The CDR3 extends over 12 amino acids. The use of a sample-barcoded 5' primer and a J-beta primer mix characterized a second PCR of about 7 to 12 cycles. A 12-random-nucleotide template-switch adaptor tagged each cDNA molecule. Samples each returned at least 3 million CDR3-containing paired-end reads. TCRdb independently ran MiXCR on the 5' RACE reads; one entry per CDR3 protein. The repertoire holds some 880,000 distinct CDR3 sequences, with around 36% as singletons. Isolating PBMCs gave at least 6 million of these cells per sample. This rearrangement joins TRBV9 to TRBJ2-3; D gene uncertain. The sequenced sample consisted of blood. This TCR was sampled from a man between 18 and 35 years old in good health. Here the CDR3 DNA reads TGTGCCAGCAACGTAGAGGCAGATACGCAGTATTTT. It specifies CASNVEADTQYF.